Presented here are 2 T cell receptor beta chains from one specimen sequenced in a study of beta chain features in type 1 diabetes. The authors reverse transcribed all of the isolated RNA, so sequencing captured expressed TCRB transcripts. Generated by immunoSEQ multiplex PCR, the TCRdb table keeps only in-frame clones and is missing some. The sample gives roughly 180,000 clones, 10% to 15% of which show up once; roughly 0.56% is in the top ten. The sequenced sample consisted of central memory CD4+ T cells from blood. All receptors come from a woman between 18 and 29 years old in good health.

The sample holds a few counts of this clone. The DNA for the CDR3 is TGCGCCAGCAGCGCAGGACAGGGAGGCGTGGATACGCAGTATTTT. It codes for CASSAGQGGVDTQYF. The chain employs TRBV5-1 and TRBJ2-3; 8 positions agree with TRBD1. V lost 4 bases, J lost 6 bases, and 10 bases stayed unmatched. The CDR3 is 15 residues long. Germline V gives CDR1 SGHRS, CDR2 YFSETQ.

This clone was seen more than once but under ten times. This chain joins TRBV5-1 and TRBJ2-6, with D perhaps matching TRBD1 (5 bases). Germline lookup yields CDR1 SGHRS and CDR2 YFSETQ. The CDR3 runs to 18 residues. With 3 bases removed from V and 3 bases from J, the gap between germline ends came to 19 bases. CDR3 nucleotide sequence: TGCGCCAGCAGCTCCTCAACCCACCCCAGGGATGGGGCCAACGTCCTGACTTTC. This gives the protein CASSSSTHPRDGANVLTF.